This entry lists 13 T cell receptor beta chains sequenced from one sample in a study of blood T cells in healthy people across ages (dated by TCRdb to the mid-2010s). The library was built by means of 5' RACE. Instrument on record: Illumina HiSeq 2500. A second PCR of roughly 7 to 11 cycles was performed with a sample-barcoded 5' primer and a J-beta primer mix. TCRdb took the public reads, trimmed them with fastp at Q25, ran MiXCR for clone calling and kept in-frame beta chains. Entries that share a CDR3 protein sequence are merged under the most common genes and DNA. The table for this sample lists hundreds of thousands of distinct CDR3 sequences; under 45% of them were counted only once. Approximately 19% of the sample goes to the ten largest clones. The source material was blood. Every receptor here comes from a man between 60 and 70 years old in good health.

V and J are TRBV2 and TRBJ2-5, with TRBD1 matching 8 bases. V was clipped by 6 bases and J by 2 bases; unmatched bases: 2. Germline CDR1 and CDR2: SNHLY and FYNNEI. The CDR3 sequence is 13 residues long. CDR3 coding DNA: TGTGCCAGCAGCGGGGACAGGCAAGAGACCCAGTACTTC. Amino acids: CASSGDRQETQYF.

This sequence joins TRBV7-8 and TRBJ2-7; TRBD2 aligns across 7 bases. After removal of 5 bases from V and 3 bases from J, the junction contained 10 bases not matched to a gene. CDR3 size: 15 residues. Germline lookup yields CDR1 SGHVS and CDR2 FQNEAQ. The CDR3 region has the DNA TGTGCCAGCAGCCAAGGGGCGGGGGTGGTCTACGAGCAGTACTTC. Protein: CASSQGAGVVYEQYF.

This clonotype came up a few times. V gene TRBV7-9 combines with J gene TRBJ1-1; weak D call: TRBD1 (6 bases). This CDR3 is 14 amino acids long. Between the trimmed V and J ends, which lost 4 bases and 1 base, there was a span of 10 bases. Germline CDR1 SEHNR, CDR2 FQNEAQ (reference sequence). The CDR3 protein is CASSSRGRNTEAFF. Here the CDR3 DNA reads TGTGCCAGCAGCTCCAGGGGTCGGAACACTGAAGCTTTCTTT.

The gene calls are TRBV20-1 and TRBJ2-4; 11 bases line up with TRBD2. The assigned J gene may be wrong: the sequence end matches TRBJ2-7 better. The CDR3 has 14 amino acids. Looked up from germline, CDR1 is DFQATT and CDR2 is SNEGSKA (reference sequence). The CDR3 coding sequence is TGCAGTGCTAAACTTAGCGGGGGGGCCTCCGAGCAGTACTTC. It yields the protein CSAKLSGGASEQYF.

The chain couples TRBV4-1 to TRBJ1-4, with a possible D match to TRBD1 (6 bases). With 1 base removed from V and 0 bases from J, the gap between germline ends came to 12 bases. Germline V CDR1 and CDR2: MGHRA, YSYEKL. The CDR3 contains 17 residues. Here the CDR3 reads CASSQVPQGSTNEKLFF. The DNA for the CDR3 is TGCGCCAGCAGCCAAGTGCCACAGGGTTCAACTAATGAAAAACTGTTTTTT.

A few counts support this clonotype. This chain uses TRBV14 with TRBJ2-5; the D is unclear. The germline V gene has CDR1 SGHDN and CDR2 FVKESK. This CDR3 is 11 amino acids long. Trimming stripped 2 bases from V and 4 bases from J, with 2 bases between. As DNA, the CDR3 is TGTGCCAGCAGCCAAATAGAGACCCAGTACTTC. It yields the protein CASSQIETQYF.

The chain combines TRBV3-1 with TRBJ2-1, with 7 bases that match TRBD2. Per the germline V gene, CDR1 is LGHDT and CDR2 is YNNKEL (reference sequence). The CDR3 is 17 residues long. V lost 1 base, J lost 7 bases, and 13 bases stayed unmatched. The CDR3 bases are TGTGCCAGCAGCCAAGGGGGAGGGACTCGCGGGTTTAATGAGCAGTTCTTC. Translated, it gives CASSQGGGTRGFNEQFF.

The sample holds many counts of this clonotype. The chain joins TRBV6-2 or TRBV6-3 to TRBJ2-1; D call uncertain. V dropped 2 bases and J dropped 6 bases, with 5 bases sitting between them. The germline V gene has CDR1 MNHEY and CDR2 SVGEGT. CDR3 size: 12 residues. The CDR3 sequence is CASSYRVNEQFF. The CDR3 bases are TGTGCCAGCAGTTACAGGGTCAATGAGCAGTTCTTC.

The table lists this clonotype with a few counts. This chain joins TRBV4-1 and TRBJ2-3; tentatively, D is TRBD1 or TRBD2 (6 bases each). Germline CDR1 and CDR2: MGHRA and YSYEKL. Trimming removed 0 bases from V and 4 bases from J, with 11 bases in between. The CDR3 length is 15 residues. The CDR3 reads CASSQDKRGADTQYF. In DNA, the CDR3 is TGCGCCAGCAGCCAAGATAAGAGGGGGGCAGATACGCAGTATTTT.

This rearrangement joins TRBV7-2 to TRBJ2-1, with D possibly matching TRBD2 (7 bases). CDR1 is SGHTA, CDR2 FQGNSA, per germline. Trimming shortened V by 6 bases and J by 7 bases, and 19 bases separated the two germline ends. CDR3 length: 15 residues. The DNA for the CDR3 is TGTGCCAGCAGACCTGGGGGGGGCCCTAGGAATGAGCAGTTCTTC. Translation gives CASRPGGGPRNEQFF.

The CDR3 reads CASSLAAGALGTGELFF. The CDR3 DNA is TGTGCCAGCAGCTTAGCGGCGGGAGCCCTAGGGACCGGGGAGCTGTTTTTT. V gene TRBV7-2 combines with J gene TRBJ2-2; 7 bases are a match to TRBD2. CDR3 length: 17 amino acids. The germline gives CDR1 SGHTA, CDR2 FQGNSA. V lost 0 bases, J lost 5 bases, and 9 bases stayed unmatched.

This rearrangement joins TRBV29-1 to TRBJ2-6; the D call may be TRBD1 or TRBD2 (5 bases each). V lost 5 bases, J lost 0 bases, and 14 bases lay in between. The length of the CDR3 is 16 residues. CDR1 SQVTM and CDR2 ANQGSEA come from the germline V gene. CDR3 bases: TGCAGCGTTTTGGGGGATATTAGCTCTGGGGCCAACGTCCTGACTTTC. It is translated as CSVLGDISSGANVLTF.

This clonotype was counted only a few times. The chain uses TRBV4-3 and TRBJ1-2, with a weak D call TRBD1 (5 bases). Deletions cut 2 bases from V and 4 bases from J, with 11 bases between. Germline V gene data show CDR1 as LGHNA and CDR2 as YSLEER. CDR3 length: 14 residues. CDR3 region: CASSQLSGTYGYTF. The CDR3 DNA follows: TGCGCCAGCAGCCAACTTTCAGGGACCTATGGCTACACCTTC.